The 4 T cell receptor beta chains presented below share a single source sample, sequenced in a study of metastatic and nonmetastatic thyroid tumors. No treatment had been given to any patient before thyroid surgery. MiXCR reprocessed the PCR reads for TCRdb. There are approximately 15,000 clones in the sample; about a third occur only once, and roughly 9.6% lies in the top ten. The sequencing sample was made of tumor tissue. All receptors come from a male donor with papillary thyroid cancer or a benign thyroid nodule (not recorded which). Some clones in this sample may be carry-over from other donors' samples.

CDR3 in amino acids: CASSWGQGDTGELFF. In DNA form, the CDR3 reads TGTGCCAGCAGTTGGGGACAGGGGGACACCGGGGAGCTGTTTTTT. The V call is TRBV28, the J call TRBJ2-2, with 11 bases aligning to TRBD1. CDR1 MDHEN and CDR2 SYDVKM come from the germline V gene. CDR3 size: 15 residues. J lost 3 bases, V lost 4 bases, and 1 base had no gene match.

Comment on this clone: A read error may produce the germline difference seen at one junction end. The CDR3: CASSLLAGSEQYF. The CDR3 region has the DNA TGCGCCAGCAGCCTCTTAGCGGGGAGCGAGCAGTACTTC. The chain carries TRBV28 and TRBJ2-7; 8 bases match TRBD2. Germline V gives CDR1 MDHEN, CDR2 SYDVKM. The CDR3 has 13 residues.

The rearrangement joins TRBV6-1 to TRBJ1-3; D ambiguous. The germline V gene has CDR1 MNHNS and CDR2 SASEGT. The CDR3 is 15 amino acids. The V end was cut by 6 bases, the J end by 3 bases, with 15 bases between. CDR3 bases: TGTGCCAGCAGGGGCTCGGGGTTTGGTGGAAACACCATATATTTT. Translating gives CASRGSGFGGNTIYF.

CDR3 sequence: CASSVAGGDYGYTF. The CDR3 DNA sequence: TGTGCCAGCAGCGTAGCAGGGGGCGACTATGGCTACACCTTC. This chain uses TRBV9 with TRBJ1-2; 8 nucleotides match TRBD1. This CDR3 comprises 14 residues. The V gene's germline CDR1 is SGDLS and CDR2 YYNGEE. Unmatched junction bases numbered 1, after V lost 0 bases and J lost 3 bases.